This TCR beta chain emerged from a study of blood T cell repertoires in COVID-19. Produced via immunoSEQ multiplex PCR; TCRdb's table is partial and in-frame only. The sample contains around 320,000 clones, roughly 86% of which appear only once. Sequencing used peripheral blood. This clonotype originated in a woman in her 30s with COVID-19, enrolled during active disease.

CDR3 coding DNA: TGTGCCAGCAGCCATCGGACTAGCGGGGGCGGGAACATTCAGTACTTC. As protein: CASSHRTSGGGNIQYF. This chain connects TRBV14 to TRBJ2-4, with 13 bases lining up with TRBD2. Germline loops: CDR1 SGHDN, CDR2 FVKESK. This CDR3 is 16 amino acids long. Unmatched junction bases numbered 6, after V lost 3 bases and J lost 7 bases.